This T cell receptor beta chain stems from a study of blood T cells in healthy people across ages. General study findings and limits: Aged donors had fewer naive CD4+ cells and lower diversity than long-lived donors. Since the PBMCs were unsorted, naive and antigen-experienced cells could not be conclusively compared. With age, beta diversity per million T cells declined roughly linearly, significantly by 30 to 50.

Sample-barcoded 5' priming and a J-beta primer mix drove a second PCR of roughly 6 to 12 cycles. Via MiXCR, TCRdb re-called the 5' RACE reads, giving one row per CDR3 protein. The sample records hundreds of thousands of distinct CDR3 sequences, about 30% being singletons. The sample holds many counts of this clonotype. The antigen is not known. V gave up 5 bases and J gave up 9 bases, with 14 bases separating them. CDR3 length equals 12 residues. The source is a woman of 80 years or more in good health. Sequences were obtained from blood. V gene TRBV12-3 or TRBV12-4 combines with J gene TRBJ2-7; D gene unclear. The CDR3 DNA reads TGTGCCAGCAGTATAGATCCCGTGCGGCAGTACTTC. Amino acids: CASSIDPVRQYF.